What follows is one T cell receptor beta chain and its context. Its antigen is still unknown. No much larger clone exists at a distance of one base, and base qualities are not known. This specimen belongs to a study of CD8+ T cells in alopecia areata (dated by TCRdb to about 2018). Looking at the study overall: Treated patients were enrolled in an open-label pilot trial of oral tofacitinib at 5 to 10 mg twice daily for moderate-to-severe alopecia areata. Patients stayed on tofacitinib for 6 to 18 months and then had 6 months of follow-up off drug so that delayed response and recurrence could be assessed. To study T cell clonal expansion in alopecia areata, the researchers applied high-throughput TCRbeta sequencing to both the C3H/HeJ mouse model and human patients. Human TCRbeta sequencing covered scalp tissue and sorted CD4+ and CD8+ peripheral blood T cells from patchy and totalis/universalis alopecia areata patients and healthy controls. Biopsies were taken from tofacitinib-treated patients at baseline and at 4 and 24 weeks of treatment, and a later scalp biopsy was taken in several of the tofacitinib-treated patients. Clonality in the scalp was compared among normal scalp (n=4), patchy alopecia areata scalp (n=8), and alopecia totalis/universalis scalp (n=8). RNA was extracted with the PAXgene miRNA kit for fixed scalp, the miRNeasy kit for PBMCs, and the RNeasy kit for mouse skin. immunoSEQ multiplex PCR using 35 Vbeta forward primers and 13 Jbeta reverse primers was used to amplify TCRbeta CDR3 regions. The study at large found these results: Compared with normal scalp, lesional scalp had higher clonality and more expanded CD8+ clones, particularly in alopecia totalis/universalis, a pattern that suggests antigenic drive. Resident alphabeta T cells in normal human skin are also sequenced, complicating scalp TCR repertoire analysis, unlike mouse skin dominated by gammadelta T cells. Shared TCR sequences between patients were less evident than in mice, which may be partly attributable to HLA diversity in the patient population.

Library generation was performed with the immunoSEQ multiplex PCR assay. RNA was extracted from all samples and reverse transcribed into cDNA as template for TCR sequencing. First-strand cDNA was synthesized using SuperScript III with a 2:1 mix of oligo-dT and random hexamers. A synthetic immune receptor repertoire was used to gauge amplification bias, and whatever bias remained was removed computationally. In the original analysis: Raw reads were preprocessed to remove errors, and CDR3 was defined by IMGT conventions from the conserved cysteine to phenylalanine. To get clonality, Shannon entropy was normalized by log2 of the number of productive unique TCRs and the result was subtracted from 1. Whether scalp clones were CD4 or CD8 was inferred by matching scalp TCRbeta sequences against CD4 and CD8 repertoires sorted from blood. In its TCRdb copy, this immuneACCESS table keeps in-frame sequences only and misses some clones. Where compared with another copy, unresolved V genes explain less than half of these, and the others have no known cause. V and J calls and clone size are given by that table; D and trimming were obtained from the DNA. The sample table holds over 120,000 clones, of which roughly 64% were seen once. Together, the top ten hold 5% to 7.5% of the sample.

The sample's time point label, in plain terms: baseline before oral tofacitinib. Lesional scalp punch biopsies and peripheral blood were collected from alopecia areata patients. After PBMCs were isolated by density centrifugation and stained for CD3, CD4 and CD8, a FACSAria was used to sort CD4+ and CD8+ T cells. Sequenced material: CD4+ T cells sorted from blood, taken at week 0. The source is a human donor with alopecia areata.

The CDR3 region: CASSQLADTDTQYF. The sequence in DNA is TGTGCCAGCTCACAATTGGCCGATACAGATACGCAGTATTTT. This sequence uses TRBV18 and TRBJ2-3, with the identity of the D gene unclear. CDR1 and CDR2 (KGHSH, LQKENI) derive from the germline V gene. Its CDR3 holds 14 amino acids, cysteine through phenylalanine. The entry retains the CDR3 DNA only, 42 bases that are in frame from base 1. Relative to germline, V is 4 bases shorter and J is 3 bases shorter, with 11 bases between their ends.